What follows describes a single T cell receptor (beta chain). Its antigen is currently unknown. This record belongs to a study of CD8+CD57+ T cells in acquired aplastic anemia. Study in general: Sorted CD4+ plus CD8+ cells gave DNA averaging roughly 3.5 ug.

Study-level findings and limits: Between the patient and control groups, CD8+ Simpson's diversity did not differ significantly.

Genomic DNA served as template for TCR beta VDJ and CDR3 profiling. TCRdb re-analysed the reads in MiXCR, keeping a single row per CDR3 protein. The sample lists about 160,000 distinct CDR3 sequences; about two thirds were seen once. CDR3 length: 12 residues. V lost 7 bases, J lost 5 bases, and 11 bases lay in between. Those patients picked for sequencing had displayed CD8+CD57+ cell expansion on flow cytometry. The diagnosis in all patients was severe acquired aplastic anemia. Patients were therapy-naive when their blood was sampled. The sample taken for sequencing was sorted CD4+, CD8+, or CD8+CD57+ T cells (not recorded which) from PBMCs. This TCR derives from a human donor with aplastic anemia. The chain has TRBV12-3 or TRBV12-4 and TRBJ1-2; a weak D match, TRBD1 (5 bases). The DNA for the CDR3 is TGTGCCAGCACCCAGGAGGGGTATGGCTACACCTTC. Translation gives CASTQEGYGYTF.